These 28 T cell receptor beta chains were sequenced from one sample in a study of tumor-infiltrating lymphocytes in primary liver carcinoma. A primer matching the constant region was used to make TCR beta cDNA from about 500 ng of total RNA. Three nested multiplex PCR rounds of slightly modified ARM-PCR generated TCR beta libraries. TRBV1-TRBV30 forward primers paired with a C-beta reverse primer were used in the first two PCR rounds, which ran approximately 10 cycles each. TCRdb redid the calling of the multiplex PCR reads with MiXCR, one entry per CDR3 protein. The profile shows about 180,000 distinct CDR3 sequences, about 60% of them singletons. The source of the blood RNA was unsorted whole blood, and germline DNA was extracted as well. Specimen: peripheral blood. All receptors come from a man aged 40-50 years with primary liver carcinoma and hepatitis B virus infection.

This clonotype was seen ten or more times. The chain is built from TRBV11-1 and TRBJ2-1, with 11 bases fitting TRBD2. Trimming cost V 4 bases and J 0 bases; bases outside gene matches: 11. The germline V gene has CDR1 SGHAT and CDR2 FQDESV (reference sequence). This CDR3 is built from 19 residues. CDR3 sequence reads: CASSSYYSGTSGSYNEQFF. In nucleotides, the CDR3 is TGTGCCAGCAGCTCTTATTATTCCGGGACTAGCGGCTCCTACAATGAGCAGTTCTTC. The variable domain in full, completed from reference TRBV11-1 and TRBJ2-1, reads EAEVAQSPRYKITEKSQAVAFWCDPISGHATLYWYRQILGQGPELLVQFQDESVVDDSQLPKDRFSAERLKGVDSTLKIQPAELGDSAMYLCASSSYYSGTSGSYNEQFFGPGTRLTVL.

The V gene is TRBV28, the J gene TRBJ2-1, with D perhaps TRBD1 (6 bases). V dropped 10 bases and J dropped 7 bases, with 17 bases sitting between them. This CDR3 comprises 13 residues. The V gene's germline CDR1 is MDHEN and CDR2 SYDVKM. CDR3 in DNA: TGTGCCATTTCAGGGACATTGGGGAATGAGCAGTTCTTC. Its protein is CAISGTLGNEQFF.

This clonotype came up a few times. This chain uses TRBV4-2 with TRBJ2-3; D possibly corresponds to TRBD2 (5 bases). Germline values: CDR1 LGHNA, CDR2 YNFKEQ. The CDR3 extends over 14 amino acids. The germline V and J ends were trimmed by 0 bases and 6 bases, with 10 bases remaining between them. CDR3 amino acids: CASSQDLKRDTQYF. CDR3 sequence (DNA): TGTGCCAGCAGCCAAGACCTGAAGCGGGATACGCAGTATTTT.

In its sample, this clonotype was seen once. The chain combines TRBV5-1 with TRBJ2-2, with D possibly TRBD1 on 6 matching bases. V lost 0 bases to trimming and J lost 4 bases, with 13 bases between them. The CDR3 is 16 residues long. Germline CDR1 is SGHRS and CDR2 is YFSETQ. As DNA, the CDR3 is TGCGCCAGCAGCTTGGACGGGACACCAATCACCGGGGAGCTGTTTTTT. It encodes CASSLDGTPITGELFF.

Turning to this clonotype: One end of the junction fails to match germline, which may point to a read error. The chain recombines TRBV11-2 with TRBJ2-1, with 7 bases fitting TRBD2. The CDR3 sequence is 15 residues long. Germline values: CDR1 SGHAT, CDR2 FQNNGV. The CDR3 DNA reads TGTGTCAGCAGCCCCCCTTCTAGCGGATACAATGAGCAGTTTTTC. This sequence encodes CVSSPPSSGYNEQFF.

Details on this clonotype: Germline is not matched at one junction end, which may reflect a read error. The chain joins TRBV29-1 to TRBJ2-1; unclear D gene. The CDR3 runs 14 residues. CDR1 is SQVTM, CDR2 ANQGSEA, per germline. The CDR3 region is CSVEGLSSYNEHFF. CDR3 coding DNA: TGCAGCGTTGAAGGGTTAAGCTCCTACAATGAGCACTTCTTC.

This sequence joins TRBV29-1 and TRBJ1-1, with TRBD1 matching over 7 bases. Germline V gene lookup returns CDR1 SQVTM and CDR2 ANQGSEA. J lost 1 base, V lost 1 base, and 0 bases had no gene match. The CDR3 is made up of 13 amino acids. In DNA, the CDR3 is TGCAGCGTTGAAGGACAGGGGAACACTGAAGCTTTCTTT. Amino acids: CSVEGQGNTEAFF.

Note on this clonotype: The junction departs from the called germline gene at one end, perhaps through a read error. The rearrangement joins TRBV6-1 to TRBJ2-2, with D maybe TRBD2 (5 bases). The CDR3 runs 14 residues. CDR1 MNHNS and CDR2 SASEGT come from the germline V gene. The CDR3 is CASSPGPNTGELSF. The CDR3 DNA sequence: TGTGCCAGCAGTCCGGGTCCTAACACCGGGGAGCTGTCTTTT.

Concerning this clonotype: This may arise from a read error, as a much more abundant clone is one base away. The CDR3 does not close with the conserved phenylalanine or tryptophan, likely indicating a read error. The genes are TRBV6-1 and TRBJ2-7, with TRBD2 matching over 11 bases. CDR3 size: 18 residues. Trimming removed 7 bases from V and 0 bases from J; junction bases left unmatched: 14. Per the germline V gene, CDR1 is MNHNS and CDR2 is SASEGT. The DNA for the CDR3 is TGTGCCAGCATCTTCCAGACTAGCGGGGCCCTGAGCTCCTACGAGCAGTACTCC. Translating gives CASIFQTSGALSSYEQYS.

The gene calls are TRBV28 and TRBJ2-5; TRBD1 is a possible D gene (6 bases). CDR1 and CDR2 from the germline V gene are MDHEN and SYDVKM. This CDR3 spans 14 amino acids. V was trimmed by 8 bases and J by 2 bases, leaving 15 bases between them. The CDR3 region is CASGQTAAQETQYF. DNA of the CDR3: TGTGCCAGCGGACAGACGGCGGCACAAGAGACCCAGTACTTC.

On this clonotype: This sequence may be a read error, since a much larger clone differs from it by one base. The V call is TRBV29-1, the J call TRBJ2-7; 14 bases are a match to TRBD2. V trimming: 5 bases; J trimming: 2 bases; junction bases outside the gene matches: 11. Germline-derived CDR1 and CDR2 are SQVTM and ANQGSEA. The CDR3 is 17 amino acids. The DNA of the CDR3 is TGCAGCGTTACAAGGGGGACTAGCGGGAGAAGGGCCTACGAGCAGTACTTC. Translation: CSVTRGTSGRRAYEQYF.

This chain joins TRBV7-3 and TRBJ1-4; no reliable D call. This CDR3 contains 15 residues. Germline V lookup: CDR1 SGHTA, CDR2 FQGTGA. V lost 0 bases and J lost 3, with 8 bases in between. The CDR3 sequence is CASSLTPVSNEKLFF. The CDR3 DNA sequence: TGTGCCAGCAGCTTAACACCCGTGTCTAATGAAAAACTGTTTTTT. Full variable domain (missing parts from reference TRBV7-3 and TRBJ1-4): GAGVSQTPSNKVTEKGKYVELRCDPISGHTALYWYRQSLGQGPEFLIYFQGTGAADDSGLPNDRFFAVRPEGSVSTLKIQRTERGDSAVYLCASSLTPVSNEKLFFGSGTQLSVL.

Of note for this clonotype: A junction boundary mismatches the germline segment, possibly from a read error. This chain connects TRBV6-2 or TRBV6-3 to TRBJ2-5, with D possibly being TRBD2 (5 bases). The V gene's germline CDR1 is MNHEY and CDR2 SVGEGT. This CDR3 spans 16 amino acids. CDR3 protein: CVSSYGHSLEAETQYF. The CDR3, as DNA: TGTGTCAGCAGTTACGGCCACAGCTTGGAGGCGGAGACCCAGTACTTC.

The V gene is TRBV6-6, the J gene TRBJ1-5; a weak D match, TRBD1 (6 bases). The germline V gene encodes CDR1 MNHNY and CDR2 SVGAGI (reference sequence). V was clipped by 5 bases and J by 5 bases, with 13 bases between them. The CDR3 contains 14 residues. The DNA of the CDR3 is TGTGCCAGCAGTCGCGGACAGCATGATCAGCCCCAGCATTTT. Protein: CASSRGQHDQPQHF.

As for this clonotype: This may come from a read error, since a much larger clone is one base off. The V call is TRBV28, the J call TRBJ1-2; the D is unclear. V was clipped by 4 bases and J by 8 bases, with 8 bases between them. The V gene's germline CDR1 is MDHEN and CDR2 SYDVKM. This CDR3 spans 11 amino acids. The CDR3 is CASSSDDGYTF. The CDR3 nucleotides are TGTGCCAGCAGTTCAGACGACGGCTACACCTTC.

This clonotype was picked up a small number of times. The V and J genes are TRBV10-3 and TRBJ2-2; no definite D call. CDR3 length: 15 amino acids. Germline V gene data show CDR1 as ENHRY and CDR2 as SYGVKD. The V end was cut by 3 bases, the J end by 2 bases, with 10 bases between. The CDR3 protein is CAISELDLNTGELFF. As DNA, the CDR3 is TGTGCCATCAGTGAACTCGACCTCAACACCGGGGAGCTGTTTTTT.

The count of this clonotype is one. The junction does not match germline at one end; this may be a read error. J is TRBJ2-2 and V is TRBV29-1, with D possibly matching TRBD1 (6 bases). The CDR3 has 15 amino acids. Germline CDR1 reads SQVTM; CDR2 reads ANQGSEA. In DNA form, the CDR3 reads TGCAGCGCCTATGGGACAAGGAAAAACACCGTGGAGCTGTTTTTT. Translation gives CSAYGTRKNTVELFF.

This clonotype was detected once. An end of the junction does not agree with germline; a read error may underlie this. The J gene is TRBJ1-1, the V gene TRBV11-2, with D perhaps matching TRBD1 (5 bases). CDR1 SGHAT and CDR2 FQNNGV come from the germline V gene. The CDR3 contains 13 residues. The CDR3 is CASNSGSGTGAFF. The CDR3 DNA reads TGTGCCAGCAACTCCGGCTCCGGGACTGGAGCTTTCTTT. The variable domain in full, completed from reference TRBV11-2 and TRBJ1-1, reads EAGVAQSPRYKIIEKRQSVAFWCNPISGHATLYWYQQILGQGPKLLIQFQNNGVVDDSQLPKDRFSAERLKGVDSTLKIQPAKLEDSAVYLCASNSGSGTGAFFGQGTRLTVV.

Details on this clonotype: At one boundary the junction diverges from the germline segment, which might be a read error. The rearrangement joins TRBV30 to TRBJ2-1; 10 nucleotides match TRBD2. The CDR3 is made up of 19 amino acids. Germline CDR1 GTSNPN, CDR2 SVGIG (reference sequence). CDR3 sequence: CAWRTLGVASGSEYNDQFF. CDR3 DNA: TGTGCCTGGAGAACCTTGGGAGTGGCTAGCGGGAGTGAATACAATGATCAGTTCTTC.

Points on this clonotype: The conserved closing phenylalanine or tryptophan is absent in this CDR3, likely reflecting a read error. The gene calls are TRBV11-1 and TRBJ1-1; D gene ambiguous. This CDR3 spans 13 amino acids. Germline V gene data show CDR1 as SGHAT and CDR2 as FQDESV (reference sequence). Trimming removed 2 bases at V and 9 bases at J, with 13 bases between. CDR3: CASSLNGRTKAFY. CDR3 bases: TGTGCCAGCAGCTTAAACGGGAGGACTAAAGCTTTCTAT.

A note on this clonotype: A read error may explain this, as a much larger clone is one base away. This chain links TRBV6-5 with TRBJ2-7; D gene ambiguous. CDR3 length equals 13 residues. The V gene lost 4 bases and the J gene lost 1 base, with 8 bases spanning the gap. Germline assignment: CDR1 MNHEY and CDR2 SVGAGI. CDR3 sequence: CASSCADSYEQYF. As DNA, the CDR3 is TGTGCCAGCAGTTGCGCGGATTCCTACGAGCAGTACTTC.

V usage is TRBV6-5 and J usage is TRBJ2-2, with D perhaps matching TRBD1 (5 bases). This CDR3 has 13 amino acids. The ends were cut back, 2 bases at V and 5 bases at J, with 6 bases in the middle. CDR1 is MNHEY, CDR2 SVGAGI, per germline. The CDR3 bases are TGTGCCAGCAGTTACAGGGGTACCGGGGAGCTGTTTTTT. Its protein is CASSYRGTGELFF.

Concerning this clonotype: A junction boundary mismatches the germline segment, possibly from a read error. The gene calls are TRBV11-2 and TRBJ2-3; 9 bases map to TRBD2. This CDR3 is 15 amino acids long. Germline V gene lookup returns CDR1 SGHAT and CDR2 FQNNGV. The CDR3 here is CASSLTSGSIDAQYF. In DNA, the CDR3 is TGTGCCAGCAGCTTGACTAGCGGAAGCATAGATGCGCAGTATTTT. The whole variable domain, filled in from reference TRBV11-2 and TRBJ2-3, reads EAGVAQSPRYKIIEKRQSVAFWCNPISGHATLYWYQQILGQGPKLLIQFQNNGVVDDSQLPKDRFSAERLKGVDSTLKIQPAKLEDSAVYLCASSLTSGSIDAQYFGPGTRLTVL.

Regarding this clonotype: Germline and junction disagree at one end, which may indicate a read error. The chain employs TRBV6-1 and TRBJ1-2, with D perhaps TRBD1 (5 bases). Per the germline V gene, CDR1 is MNHNS and CDR2 is SASEGT. The CDR3 is 13 amino acids. Here the CDR3 reads CAISEGQNYGYTF. The CDR3 coding sequence is TGTGCCATCAGTGAGGGGCAGAACTATGGCTACACCTTC.

Of note for this clonotype: One junction end does not reproduce the germline sequence, and a read error may be involved. The chain couples TRBV6-5 to TRBJ1-5; TRBD1 matches 7 bases. The CDR3 runs 17 residues. Germline V CDR1 and CDR2: MNHEY, SVGAGI. The CDR3 is CANSPQGGGSSNQPQHF. The CDR3 DNA is TGTGCCAACAGTCCACAGGGAGGGGGCTCTAGCAATCAGCCCCAGCATTTT.

Turning to this clonotype: This may be a read error, as it is one base from a much larger clone. The chain combines TRBV11-3 with TRBJ2-3; the D gene is possibly TRBD2 (6 bases). CDR1 and CDR2 (germline): SGHNT, YENEEA. The CDR3 loop spans 14 amino acids. CDR3 region: CANSLSGPTDTQYF. The CDR3, as DNA: TGTGCCAACAGCCTTAGCGGACCCACAGATACGCAGTATTTT.

With regard to this clonotype: One base away lies a much larger clone, so this may be a sequencing read error. The chain carries TRBV11-2 and TRBJ2-2, with D possibly being TRBD2 (6 bases). CDR3 size: 16 residues. Per germline, CDR1 SGHAT and CDR2 FQNNGV. This CDR3 reads CASSPIKGLNTRELFF. The CDR3 nucleotides read TGTGCCAGCAGCCCTATTAAGGGACTTAACACCCGGGAGCTGTTTTTT. Filled out from reference TRBV11-2 and TRBJ2-2, the complete variable domain reads EAGVAQSPRYKIIEKRQSVAFWCNPISGHATLYWYQQILGQGPKLLIQFQNNGVVDDSQLPKDRFSAERLKGVDSTLKIQPAKLEDSAVYLCASSPIKGLNTRELFFGEGSRLTVL.

The gene calls are TRBV20-1 and TRBJ2-5; a possible D gene is TRBD1 (5 bases). The CDR3 is 13 residues long. Between the trimmed V and J ends, which lost 0 bases and 5 bases, there was a span of 10 bases. From germline, CDR1 is DFQATT and CDR2 SNEGSKA (reference sequence). The CDR3 loop is CSARDRATETQYF. In DNA, the CDR3 is TGCAGTGCTAGAGACAGGGCGACGGAGACCCAGTACTTC.